This paragraph covers one TCR beta chain sequence. Original analysis: The assay estimated nucleated cells by amplifying reference gene primers. Profiled with immunoSEQ multiplex PCR; TCRdb holds only in-frame clones, not every one. The D gene and trimming were derived from the DNA, and the V and J assignments and clone size from that table. Altogether 27,000 or so clones are present, roughly 84% being singletons, with the ten largest covering 25%. Per the germline V gene, CDR1 is SGHRS and CDR2 is YFSETQ. The ends were cut back, 4 bases at V and 1 base at J, with 8 bases in the middle. The CDR3 runs 14 residues. This sample stems from a study of blood T cell repertoires in COVID-19. Study information: Samples taken during acute and convalescent COVID-19 were collected in the United States, Italy and Spain. PBMCs, B-cell-depleted T cells, or T cells were the source of the cDNA or gDNA that made up the material.

Sequencing was performed on peripheral blood. V gene TRBV5-1 combines with J gene TRBJ2-2, with D perhaps TRBD1 (6 bases). This receptor was identified in a man between 70 and 80 years old with active COVID-19. As DNA, the CDR3 is TGCGCCAGCAGCCAGGGACAGAACACCGGGGAGCTGTTTTTT. Protein sequence: CASSQGQNTGELFF.